This entry describes one TCR beta chain. The data are from a study of control samples from healthy donors and cancer patients. The CDR3 has 14 amino acids. The V gene's germline CDR1 is MNHEY and CDR2 SVGAGI. V gave up 7 bases and J gave up 1 base; unmatched junction bases: 4. Assay used: immunoSEQ multiplex PCR; TCRdb lists only in-frame clones, some missing. The sample lists over 150,000 clones; less than 95% were seen once. The V and J genes are TRBV6-5 and TRBJ1-1; 9 positions match TRBD1. The sequence derives from a man in his 60s with colorectal cancer. The sequenced material came from PBMCs. The CDR3 DNA sequence: TGTGCCAGCATTCGGACAGGGGCGAACACTGAAGCTTTCTTT. This codes for CASIRTGANTEAFF.